Listed below are T cell receptor beta chains from one sample, sequenced in a study of identical twins. TCRdb ran MiXCR on the 5' RACE reads and lists one entry per CDR3 protein. The sample shows roughly 710,000 distinct CDR3 sequences, approximately 6.1% of them seen only once. The sequenced material came from naive T cells sorted from blood. These receptors came from a man between 18 and 29 years old in good health. The CDR3 runs from the conserved cysteine through the conserved F or W. The order of the fields is J gene, clone size, D gene, V gene, CDR3 length, CDR3 DNA, CDR3 protein. D genes are given only for firm matches. Rows give clone size only sometimes, using once, few, many, or a class for an expanded clone.

j_gene: TRBJ2-4; abundance: many; d_gene: NA; v_gene: TRBV28; len: 14; CDR3nt: TGTGCCAGCAGTTTATTGCCAGGGATGGACATTCAGTACTTC; CDR3aa: CASSLLPGMDIQYF
j_gene: TRBJ2-5; abundance: NA; d_gene: TRBD2; v_gene: TRBV3-1; len: 17; CDR3nt: TGTGCCAGCAGCCAAGGAGCGGGAGGCTGGCGGGAAGAGACCCAGTACTTC; CDR3aa: CASSQGAGGWREETQYF
j_gene: TRBJ2-5; abundance: few; d_gene: NA; v_gene: TRBV4-3; len: 15; CDR3nt: TGCGCCAGCAGCCAAGATCGAGGGATGCAAGAGACCCAGTACTTC; CDR3aa: CASSQDRGMQETQYF
j_gene: TRBJ1-3; abundance: few; d_gene: NA; v_gene: TRBV7-6; len: 16; CDR3nt: TGTGCCAGCAGCTCAACCCCGGACCGCTCTGGAAACACCATATATTTT; CDR3aa: CASSSTPDRSGNTIYF
j_gene: TRBJ1-1; abundance: many; d_gene: NA; v_gene: TRBV7-2; len: 15; CDR3nt: TGTGCCAGCAGCTTACGACGGAATACGAACACTGAAGCTTTCTTT; CDR3aa: CASSLRRNTNTEAFF
j_gene: TRBJ2-7; abundance: few; d_gene: TRBD2; v_gene: TRBV20-1; len: 15; CDR3nt: TGCAGTGCTAGCGGGCTAGCGGGAGACGGCCACGAGCAGTACTTC; CDR3aa: CSASGLAGDGHEQYF
j_gene: TRBJ2-3; abundance: NA; d_gene: NA; v_gene: TRBV5-1; len: 15; CDR3nt: TGCGCCAGCAGCTTGAATTTGGGAGGCACAGATACGCAGTATTTT; CDR3aa: CASSLNLGGTDTQYF
j_gene: TRBJ1-4; abundance: many; d_gene: NA; v_gene: TRBV4-1; len: 16; CDR3nt: TGCGCCAGCAGCCAATCACCGTTGCTTAGGGCCCAAAAACTGTTTTTT; CDR3aa: CASSQSPLLRAQKLFF
j_gene: TRBJ2-5; abundance: many; d_gene: TRBD1; v_gene: TRBV5-1; len: 14; CDR3nt: TGCGCCAGCAGCCCGAGGACAGGGCGAGAGACCCAGTACTTC; CDR3aa: CASSPRTGRETQYF
j_gene: TRBJ1-5; abundance: few; d_gene: NA; v_gene: TRBV21-1; len: 9; CDR3nt: TGTTTCGGAGGTCAGCCCCAGCATTTT; CDR3aa: CFGGQPQHF
j_gene: TRBJ1-2; abundance: NA; d_gene: NA; v_gene: TRBV12-3/TRBV12-4; len: 14; CDR3nt: TGTGCCAGCAGTTTAGGGCACCTACCGAATGGCTACACCTTC; CDR3aa: CASSLGHLPNGYTF
j_gene: TRBJ2-5; abundance: many; d_gene: TRBD1; v_gene: TRBV12-3/TRBV12-4; len: 15; CDR3nt: TGTGCCAGCAGTCTGGACAGGGGGGGACAAGAGACCCAGTACTTC; CDR3aa: CASSLDRGGQETQYF
j_gene: TRBJ2-1; abundance: few; d_gene: NA; v_gene: TRBV24-1; len: 14; CDR3nt: TGTGCCACCAGTGATTTGTCCTTAGCGAATGAGCAGTTCTTC; CDR3aa: CATSDLSLANEQFF